One and the same sample provided the 10 T cell receptor beta chains below, sequenced in a study of cytomegalovirus exposure and HLA in healthy donors. Primers: 60 Vbeta forward and 13 Jbeta reverse. Assay used: immunoSEQ multiplex PCR; TCRdb lists only in-frame clones, some missing. The sample holds about 52,000 clones. Sequencing was carried out using PBMCs. These receptors were taken from a woman aged 55-70 years in good health and CMV-seropositive.

V gene TRBV28 combines with J gene TRBJ1-1; the D gene is possibly TRBD1 (5 bases). CDR1 and CDR2 (germline): MDHEN, SYDVKM. CDR3 length equals 14 residues. V dropped 8 bases and J dropped 1 base, with 14 bases sitting between them. The CDR3 coding sequence is TGTGCCAGCGTTTCCCGGGGGTCGAACACTGAAGCTTTCTTT. Encoded protein: CASVSRGSNTEAFF.

The chain is built from TRBV2 and TRBJ2-7, with unresolved D. The CDR3 contains 14 residues. Germline V gene data show CDR1 as SNHLY and CDR2 as FYNNEI. Trimming took 4 bases from V and 1 from J, leaving 11 bases between them. CDR3 sequence reads: CASSVGNPSYEQYF. The CDR3, as DNA: TGTGCCAGCAGTGTGGGCAATCCGTCCTACGAGCAGTACTTC.

The rearrangement uses TRBV5-1 and TRBJ2-1; 8 bases line up with TRBD1. This CDR3 comprises 14 residues. The V gene's germline CDR1 is SGHRS and CDR2 YFSETQ. Unmatched junction bases numbered 5, after V lost 0 bases and J lost 9 bases. CDR3 amino acids: CASSLDGQGGEQFF. The CDR3 nucleotides are TGCGCCAGCAGCTTGGACGGACAGGGCGGTGAGCAGTTCTTC.

The J gene is TRBJ2-5, the V gene TRBV4-3; TRBD2 might be the D (6 bases). Trimming removed 1 base from V and 2 bases from J, with 11 bases in between. Germline V gene lookup returns CDR1 LGHNA and CDR2 YSLEER. The CDR3 totals 15 residues. CDR3 protein: CASSQAMRGQETQYF. CDR3 nucleotide sequence: TGCGCCAGCAGCCAAGCGATGCGGGGACAAGAGACCCAGTACTTC.

J is TRBJ2-7 and V is TRBV18; weak D call: TRBD1 (5 bases). CDR1 and CDR2 (germline): KGHSH, LQKENI. V shed 3 bases and J shed 2 bases, with 11 bases lying between them. The CDR3 has 14 amino acids. Here the CDR3 reads CASSPDGRAYEQYF. CDR3 in DNA: TGTGCCAGCTCACCCGATGGCAGGGCCTACGAGCAGTACTTC.

The chain joins TRBV9 to TRBJ1-5; perhaps TRBD1 as D (6 bases). The CDR3 extends over 14 amino acids. V dropped 0 bases and J dropped 7 bases, with 11 bases sitting between them. Germline values: CDR1 SGDLS, CDR2 YYNGEE. The CDR3 loop reads CASSVVGGPQPQHF. CDR3 sequence (DNA): TGTGCCAGCAGCGTAGTCGGGGGGCCACAGCCCCAGCATTTT.

The chain has TRBV6-5 and TRBJ2-7; D gene uncertain. The germline V gene encodes CDR1 MNHEY and CDR2 SVGAGI. There are 13 residues in the CDR3. Trimming removed 2 bases at V and 5 bases at J, with 10 bases between. This CDR3 reads CASSYTESDEQYF. CDR3 nucleotides: TGTGCCAGCAGTTACACAGAGTCCGACGAGCAGTACTTC.

The V call is TRBV14, the J call TRBJ2-6; 7 bases fit TRBD1. The CDR3 contains 18 residues. The J segment lost 3 bases and the V segment lost 0 bases, leaving 8 bases of the junction unmatched. Germline CDR1 and CDR2: SGHDN and FVKESK. In nucleotides, the CDR3 is TGTGCCAGCAGCCAAGATAGAGTTAGGGGGCTTGGGGCCAACGTCCTGACTTTC. This sequence encodes CASSQDRVRGLGANVLTF.

The gene calls are TRBV15 and TRBJ1-4, with D perhaps TRBD1 (5 bases). Germline values: CDR1 LNHNV, CDR2 YYDKDF (reference sequence). Deletions cut 5 bases from V and 6 bases from J, with 13 bases between. The CDR3 sequence is 14 residues long. CDR3 sequence reads: CATSRIGHDEKLFF. In nucleotides, the CDR3 is TGTGCCACCAGCCGGATCGGACATGATGAAAAACTGTTTTTT.

The chain employs TRBV5-6 and TRBJ2-5, with D unresolved. Trimming removed 0 bases from V and 5 bases from J, with 2 bases in between. CDR3 length: 11 amino acids. The V gene's germline CDR1 is SGHDT and CDR2 YYEEEE. CDR3 protein: CASSLAETQYF. Here the CDR3 DNA reads TGTGCCAGCAGCTTGGCGGAGACCCAGTACTTC.